The rows below give T cell receptor beta chains drawn from one sample of a study of blood T cell repertoires in COVID-19. Only in-frame clones appear in the TCRdb table, and some are missing; sequencing was by immunoSEQ multiplex PCR. The sample consists of 200,000 to 250,000 clones, around four fifths of them appearing once. Sample: peripheral blood. The source of these receptors is a woman in her 40s with active or convalescent COVID-19. CDR3s include the opening cysteine and the closing phenylalanine or tryptophan. The D gene is left open where the match is weak. Some rows have no size entry. The others give once, few or many, or a class for an expanded clone.

.	.	TRBV3-1/TRBV3-2	TRBJ2-7	TGTGCCAGCAGCCAAGATCTCGAGCCTCCAAAACAGTACTTC	CASSQDLEPPKQYF
.	once	TRBV27	TRBJ2-5	TGTGCCAGCAGTTTTAGGGGTCAAGAGACCCAGTACTTC	CASSFRGQETQYF
.	once	TRBV6-5	TRBJ1-2	TGTGCCAGCAGTCGCCAGGGGAACTATGGCTACACCTTC	CASSRQGNYGYTF
.	.	TRBV7-9	TRBJ1-1	TGTGCCAGCAGCTACTACCGAGGGGGCACTGAAGCTTTCTTT	CASSYYRGGTEAFF
.	.	TRBV5-4	TRBJ2-3	TGTGCCAGCAGCGCAGACGGAAAAGGAGCAGATACGCAGTATTTT	CASSADGKGADTQYF
TRBD2	.	TRBV10-3	TRBJ2-7	TGTGCTGGGGGGGTAATCACACAGCCCTACGAGCAGTACTTC	CAGGVITQPYEQYF
TRBD1	.	TRBV19	TRBJ1-4	TGTGCCAGTAGTCATGACAGGGAGGATGAAAAACTGTTTTTT	CASSHDREDEKLFF
.	few	TRBV5-1	TRBJ1-2	TGCGCCAGCAGCGAGGTCCCCTCGTATTCTGGCTACACCTTC	CASSEVPSYSGYTF
.	.	TRBV7-9	TRBJ1-2	TGTGCCAGCAGCCCCAGGTCCAGGCCTGATGGCTACACCTTC	CASSPRSRPDGYTF
.	.	TRBV21-1	TRBJ2-2	TGTGCCATTTACGCCAGGGCGAAGAGCACCGGGGAGCTGTTTTTT	CAIYARAKSTGELFF
.	few	TRBV12-3/TRBV12-4	TRBJ2-2	TGTGCCAGCAGAACGGGGGACACCGGGGAGCTGTTTTTT	CASRTGDTGELFF
TRBD2	.	TRBV5-4	TRBJ2-3	TGTGCCAGCAGCCCCGGGGGCGGGGGGTTGACAGATACGCAGTATTTT	CASSPGGGGLTDTQYF
TRBD1	.	TRBV6-1	TRBJ1-5	TGTGCCAGCAGTGAATCAGGGGGCGGTCAGCCCCAGCATTTT	CASSESGGGQPQHF
.	.	TRBV28	TRBJ1-5	TGTGCCAGCCCCGCGCGGGGTCCAGAGAGTATTCAGCCCCAGCATTTT	CASPARGPESIQPQHF
.	.	TRBV12-5	TRBJ2-1	TGTGCTAGTGGTTTCGGCAGGTTCGATGAGCAGTTCTTC	CASGFGRFDEQFF
.	.	TRBV13	TRBJ1-3	TGTGCCAGCAGCTTAAGTGGGCAGGGTCCCTCTGGAAACACCATATATTTT	CASSLSGQGPSGNTIYF
.	.	TRBV11-2	TRBJ2-2	TGTGCCAGCAGCTTATCGGGGGGCAAGAACACCGGGGAGCTGTTTTTT	CASSLSGGKNTGELFF
TRBD2	.	TRBV5-1	TRBJ2-5	TGCGCCAGCAGCCCCGCTAGCGGGGGTCGTTCAGAGACCCAGTACTTC	CASSPASGGRSETQYF
.	once	TRBV5-1	TRBJ1-1	TGCGCCAGCAGCTCTACCTACAGGGACACTGAAGCTTTCTTT	CASSSTYRDTEAFF
.	.	TRBV7-9	TRBJ1-6	TGTGCCAGCAGACGCTCCCTGGAGCAGGGTCAGAATTCACCCCTCCACTTT	CASRRSLEQGQNSPLHF
.	.	TRBV7-9	TRBJ2-5	TGTGCCAGCAGCTTAGTGTCGGAGACCCAGTACTTC	CASSLVSETQYF
.	.	TRBV6-1	TRBJ2-7	TGTGCCAGCAGTGAAACAGGGCCCTACGAGCAGTACTTC	CASSETGPYEQYF
.	.	TRBV19	TRBJ1-3	TGTGCCAGTAGCCGGGGAGATGCTGGAAACACCATATATTTT	CASSRGDAGNTIYF
TRBD1	few	TRBV11-2	TRBJ1-3	TGTGCCAGCAGCCCATTATTGGGCCTACAGGGGAGAGGAAACACCATATATTTT	CASSPLLGLQGRGNTIYF
TRBD1	once	TRBV5-7	TRBJ2-5	TGTGCCAGCAGCTTGGAGGACAGGCAAGAGACCCAGTACTTC	CASSLEDRQETQYF
TRBD1	.	TRBV10-3	TRBJ2-4	TGTGCCATCAGTGAGCCACCTAGGACAGGGGCGATTCAGTACTTC	CAISEPPRTGAIQYF
.	.	TRBV6-2/TRBV6-3	TRBJ1-4	TGTGCCAGCAGTTACCCGAGGGAAAAACTGTTTTTT	CASSYPREKLFF
.	.	TRBV7-2	TRBJ1-2	TGTGCCAGCAGTTATAAGTTCGGGGGATTCCCCTATGGCTACACCTTC	CASSYKFGGFPYGYTF
TRBD1	.	TRBV5-5	TRBJ1-5	TGTGCCAGCAGCTCCCGTTTCGGGACAGATAGCAATCAGCCCCAGCATTTT	CASSSRFGTDSNQPQHF
TRBD1	.	TRBV2	TRBJ1-3	TGTGCCAGCATGGGGACAGGGGGATTTGGAAACACCATATATTTT	CASMGTGGFGNTIYF
TRBD2	.	TRBV9	TRBJ2-1	TGTGCCAGCAGGCCTAGCCAGCGGGGGGACCATGAGCAGTTCTTC	CASRPSQRGDHEQFF
.	.	TRBV6-1	TRBJ1-6	TGTGCCAGCAGTGAGACCCAGGGATCTAATTCACCCCTCCACTTT	CASSETQGSNSPLHF
.	few	TRBV27	TRBJ2-3	TGTGCCAGCTCTTCGGGACTGACGCAGTATTTT	CASSSGLTQYF
TRBD1	.	TRBV6-5	TRBJ2-7	TGTGCCAGCAGGACACAGGGGGCTTACGAGCAGTACTTC	CASRTQGAYEQYF
TRBD2	.	TRBV18	TRBJ2-1	TGTGCCAGCTCCTTGACGGGGGGGAAGGATGAGCAGTTCTTC	CASSLTGGKDEQFF
TRBD2	.	TRBV19	TRBJ2-1	TGTGCCAGTAGTATAGGGGGTAGGACTAGCGTTGCTGAGCAGTTCTTC	CASSIGGRTSVAEQFF
TRBD1	.	TRBV29-1	TRBJ2-5	TGCAGCGTTGAAAATAAGGGTAGGGGACAGGGAGTGGAGACCCAGTACTTC	CSVENKGRGQGVETQYF
.	.	TRBV2	TRBJ2-2	TGTGCCAGCAGTGTGGAGCCCGGGGAGCTGTTTTTT	CASSVEPGELFF
.	.	TRBV5-4	TRBJ2-3	TGTGCCAGCAGCTCCAACATGGGGCTGAGCACAGATACGCAGTATTTT	CASSSNMGLSTDTQYF
.	.	TRBV5-1	TRBJ1-1	TGCGCCAGCAGCTCCCGGGATGTAAACACTGAAGCTTTCTTT	CASSSRDVNTEAFF
TRBD1	.	TRBV6-1	TRBJ1-6	TGTGCCAGCAGTGAGGGACAGGTCCAAACTTCACCCCTCCACTTT	CASSEGQVQTSPLHF
.	.	TRBV15	TRBJ2-3	TGTGCCACCTTTAATTTGCAGGGCCCGGATACGCAGTATTTT	CATFNLQGPDTQYF
.	.	TRBV19	TRBJ2-4	TGTGCCAGTAGTATAGTACAGGCCCTAGCCAAAAACATTCAGTACTTC	CASSIVQALAKNIQYF
.	.	TRBV11-2	TRBJ2-1	TGTGCCAGCAGCCCTTCGGGGGTTCCCGGGGATGAGCAGTTCTTC	CASSPSGVPGDEQFF
TRBD2	.	TRBV5-4	TRBJ2-3	TGTGCCAGCAGCCCCCTCCGGGGGGGAGATACGCAGTATTTT	CASSPLRGGDTQYF
.	.	TRBV12-3/TRBV12-4	TRBJ1-1	TGTGCCAGCAGTTGGACACCGAACACTGAAGCTTTCTTT	CASSWTPNTEAFF
.	.	TRBV10-1	TRBJ1-5	TGCGCCAGCATGGGACATAAAGGTTATAGCAATCAGCCCCAGCATTTT	CASMGHKGYSNQPQHF
.	few	TRBV6-5	TRBJ1-1	TGTGCCAGCAGCGGCCCAGGATTGAACACTGAAGCTTTCTTT	CASSGPGLNTEAFF
TRBD1	.	TRBV27	TRBJ2-7	TGTGCCAGCAGTTCCTCCGGGACAGGGGAACGGGAGCAGTACTTC	CASSSSGTGEREQYF
.	.	TRBV3-1/TRBV3-2	TRBJ2-1	TGTGCCAGCAGCAATACGGGAGACTACAATGAGCAGTTCTTC	CASSNTGDYNEQFF
TRBD1	once	TRBV19	TRBJ1-2	TGTGCCAGTAGTCACAGGGACAGGCCCGGGGGGGGCTACACCTTC	CASSHRDRPGGGYTF
.	.	TRBV2	TRBJ2-6	TGTGCCAGCAGTCAACTCAGCAGGTCTGGGGCCAACGTCCTGACTTTC	CASSQLSRSGANVLTF